One sample yielded the 20 T cell receptor beta chains listed below, sequenced in a study of control samples from healthy donors and cancer patients. Assay: immunoSEQ multiplex PCR; the TCRdb copy retains only in-frame clones and omits some. This table has 170,000 or so clones, around 90% appearing once. The sample consisted of blood. These receptors all come from a man aged 25-45 years in good health.

The V and J genes are TRBV19 and TRBJ2-5; 7 bases align to TRBD1. This CDR3 comprises 12 residues. CDR1 and CDR2 (germline): LNHDA, SQIVND (reference sequence). J gave up 2 bases and V 7 bases, and 1 base lay outside the gene matches. The CDR3 is CASKQGQETQYF. The CDR3 nucleotides are TGTGCCAGTAAACAGGGGCAAGAGACCCAGTACTTC.

The gene calls are TRBV11-2 and TRBJ1-3, with no clear D. Trimming removed 0 bases at V and 0 bases at J, with 9 bases between. CDR3 length equals 16 residues. Germline loops: CDR1 SGHAT, CDR2 FQNNGV. The CDR3 sequence is CASSLDRRLSGNTIYF. DNA of the CDR3: TGTGCCAGCAGCTTAGACAGGCGACTCTCTGGAAACACCATATATTTT.

The chain carries TRBV18 and TRBJ1-5; D unresolved. The CDR3 spans 15 residues. Trimming removed 4 bases from V and 3 bases from J, with 13 bases in between. Germline V gene sequence: CDR1 KGHSH, CDR2 LQKENI. In nucleotides, the CDR3 is TGTGCCAGCTCACAAAAGGACCCCTCCAATCAGCCCCAGCATTTT. Translated: CASSQKDPSNQPQHF.

This clone was seen a few times. CDR3 nucleotide sequence: TGTGCCAGCAGTTTTGGGAAGACTACTAACTATGGCTACACCTTC. It specifies CASSFGKTTNYGYTF. The V call is TRBV28, the J call TRBJ1-2; D is uncertain. This CDR3 spans 15 amino acids. Germline V lookup: CDR1 MDHEN, CDR2 SYDVKM. V lost 3 bases to trimming and J lost 0 bases, with 11 bases between them.

The rearrangement uses TRBV5-4 and TRBJ1-2; no firm D call. With 0 bases removed from V and 0 bases from J, the gap between germline ends came to 6 bases. Germline assignment: CDR1 SGHNT and CDR2 YYREEE (reference sequence). This CDR3 comprises 14 residues. The CDR3 DNA follows: TGTGCCAGCAGCTTGGTGGGAGCTAACTATGGCTACACCTTC. Translation: CASSLVGANYGYTF.

This rearrangement joins TRBV7-6 to TRBJ2-5, with TRBD2 identical over 13 bases. CDR3 length: 19 amino acids. The junction had 17 bases not matched to a gene; V was cut back by 5 bases and J by 5 bases. Germline V gene sequence: CDR1 SGHVS, CDR2 FNYEAQ. CDR3 sequence reads: CASSPIPLLAGGRRETQYF. The CDR3 DNA reads as TGTGCCAGCAGCCCGATCCCGTTACTAGCGGGGGGGAGGCGGGAGACCCAGTACTTC. The full variable domain, with the rest looked up from reference TRBV7-6 and TRBJ2-5, is GAGVSQSPRYKVTKRGQDVALRCDPISGHVSLYWYRQALGQGPEFLTYFNYEAQQDKSGLPNDRFSAERPEGSISTLTIQRTEQRDSAMYRCASSPIPLLAGGRRETQYFGPGTRLLVL.

This chain connects TRBV15 to TRBJ2-7; D may be TRBD1 (6 bases). The V gene's germline CDR1 is LNHNV and CDR2 YYDKDF (reference sequence). Trimming took 0 bases from V and 3 from J, leaving 12 bases between them. The CDR3 sequence is 15 residues long. The CDR3 region is CATSRDTRGIYEQYF. The CDR3 DNA sequence: TGTGCCACCAGCAGAGATACGAGGGGGATCTACGAGCAGTACTTC. Full variable domain (remainder filled in from reference TRBV15 and TRBJ2-7): DAMVIQNPRYQVTQFGKPVTLSCSQTLNHNVMYWYQQKSSQAPKLLFHYYDKDFNNEADTPDNFQSRRPNTSFCFLDIRSPGLGDTAMYLCATSRDTRGIYEQYFGPGTRLTVT.

This chain links TRBV7-2 with TRBJ1-2; 10 bases agree with TRBD1. The germline V gene has CDR1 SGHTA and CDR2 FQGNSA. V lost 1 base and J lost 4; bases outside the gene matches: 0. CDR3 size: 14 residues. CDR3 DNA: TGTGCCAGCAGCTTAGGGACAGGGGGCTATGGCTACACCTTC. It encodes CASSLGTGGYGYTF.

This clone appeared once. V gene TRBV7-9 combines with J gene TRBJ2-3; TRBD1 matches at 7 bases. Losses at the gene ends were 5 bases for V and 6 bases for J; bases not matched to a gene: 8. Germline V gene data show CDR1 as SEHNR and CDR2 as FQNEAQ (reference sequence). The CDR3 runs 14 residues. CDR3: CASSTGTAGDTQYF. In DNA, the CDR3 is TGTGCCAGCAGCACAGGGACAGCCGGGGATACGCAGTATTTT.

This clone was recorded once. This chain uses TRBV5-1 with TRBJ1-2, with a possible D match to TRBD1 (5 bases). Trimming shortened V by 0 bases and J by 2 bases, and 11 bases separated the two germline ends. Germline lookup yields CDR1 SGHRS and CDR2 YFSETQ. The CDR3 has 15 residues. Written as DNA, the CDR3 is TGCGCCAGCAGCTTGGTGTCAAGACAGAACTATGGCTACACCTTC. This gives the protein CASSLVSRQNYGYTF.

This clone was counted between two and nine times. The chain joins TRBV5-1 to TRBJ1-1, with D perhaps TRBD1 (6 bases). The CDR3 consists of 12 residues. V was pared by 7 bases and J by 2 bases, with 9 bases between. From germline, CDR1 is SGHRS and CDR2 YFSETQ. CDR3 bases: TGCGCCAGCTCGGACAGTAACACTGAAGCTTTCTTT. It translates to CASSDSNTEAFF.

V is TRBV7-9 and J is TRBJ2-2, with D possibly TRBD2 on 6 matching bases. The CDR3 totals 12 residues. Trimming stripped 6 bases from V and 6 bases from J, with 8 bases between. CDR1 SEHNR and CDR2 FQNEAQ come from the germline V gene (reference sequence). The CDR3 DNA reads TGTGCCAGCAGGCGGGGTTCCGGGGAGCTGTTTTTT. Translating gives CASRRGSGELFF.

The chain links TRBV29-1 to TRBJ2-7; D is tentatively TRBD1 or TRBD2 (5 bases each). The germline V and J ends were trimmed by 3 bases and 4 bases, with 7 bases remaining between them. The germline gives CDR1 SQVTM, CDR2 ANQGSEA. This CDR3 is built from 11 residues. CDR3 amino acids: CSVDWGYEQYF. The CDR3 DNA reads as TGCAGCGTTGATTGGGGGTACGAGCAGTACTTC.

The CDR3 is CSASGLAGSNEQFF. The DNA for the CDR3 is TGCAGTGCTAGTGGACTAGCGGGAAGCAATGAGCAGTTCTTC. V gene TRBV20-1 combines with J gene TRBJ2-1; 12 nucleotides agree with TRBD2. V lost 3 bases, J lost 6 bases, and 3 bases stayed unmatched. Germline V lookup: CDR1 DFQATT, CDR2 SNEGSKA (reference sequence). This CDR3 region has 14 residues.

This clone was counted once. The chain combines TRBV5-1 with TRBJ2-2; no clear D. The ends were cut back, 4 bases at V and 1 base at J, with 8 bases in the middle. Germline lookup yields CDR1 SGHRS and CDR2 YFSETQ. The CDR3 runs 14 residues. CDR3 loop: CASSLTGNTGELFF. The CDR3 DNA is TGCGCCAGCAGCCTGACGGGGAACACCGGGGAGCTGTTTTTT.

V usage is TRBV5-1 and J usage is TRBJ2-5, with TRBD2 identical over 7 bases. CDR1 is SGHRS, CDR2 YFSETQ, per germline. The V gene end was trimmed by 3 bases and the J gene end by 7 bases; junction bases not matched to a gene: 9. This CDR3 region has 14 residues. CDR3 in amino acids: CASSSGSREWTQYF. CDR3 bases: TGCGCCAGCAGCTCCGGATCGCGGGAGTGGACCCAGTACTTC.

The chain employs TRBV4-3 and TRBJ2-3, with D possibly TRBD1 on 5 matching bases. Trimming stripped 8 bases from V and 0 bases from J, with 9 bases between. The CDR3 sequence is 13 residues long. The germline gives CDR1 LGHNA, CDR2 YSLEER. The CDR3 region has the DNA TGCGCCAGCGGACAAACTAGCACAGATACGCAGTATTTT. Translated: CASGQTSTDTQYF.

V and J are TRBV7-3 and TRBJ2-2; tentatively, D is TRBD2 (6 bases). V was pared by 4 bases and J by 2 bases, with 17 bases between. The CDR3 consists of 17 residues. CDR1 SGHTA and CDR2 FQGTGA come from the germline V gene. CDR3 residues: CASSSKAAGTNTGELFF. DNA for the CDR3: TGTGCCAGCAGCTCAAAGGCGGCGGGAACCAACACCGGGGAGCTGTTTTTT.

The gene calls are TRBV7-3 and TRBJ2-2; 9 bases match TRBD2. The CDR3 runs to 15 residues. Germline CDR1 reads SGHTA; CDR2 reads FQGTGA. V lost 6 bases to trimming and J lost 4 bases; unmatched junction nucleotides: 6. The CDR3: CASRREGLGTGELFF. CDR3 DNA sequence: TGTGCCAGCAGGCGGGAGGGCCTTGGCACCGGGGAGCTGTTTTTT.

This chain links TRBV14 with TRBJ2-1; D unresolved. This CDR3 comprises 11 residues. V lost 2 bases to trimming and J lost 10 bases, with 6 bases between them. From germline, CDR1 is SGHDN and CDR2 FVKESK. The CDR3 sequence: CASSQINEQFF. Written as DNA, the CDR3 is TGTGCCAGCAGCCAAATAAACGAGCAGTTCTTC.